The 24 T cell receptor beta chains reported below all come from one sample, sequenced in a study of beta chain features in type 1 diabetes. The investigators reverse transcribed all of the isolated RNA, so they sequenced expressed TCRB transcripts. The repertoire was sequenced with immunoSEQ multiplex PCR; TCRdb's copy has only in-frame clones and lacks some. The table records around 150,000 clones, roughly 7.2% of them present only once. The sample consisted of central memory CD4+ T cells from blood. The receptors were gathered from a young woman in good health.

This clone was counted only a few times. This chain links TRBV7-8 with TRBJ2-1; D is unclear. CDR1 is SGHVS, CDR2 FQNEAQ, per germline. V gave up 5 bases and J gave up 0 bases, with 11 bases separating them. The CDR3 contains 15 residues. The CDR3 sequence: CASSPPRSSYNEQFF. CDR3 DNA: TGTGCCAGCAGCCCCCCCCGGAGCTCCTACAATGAGCAGTTCTTC.

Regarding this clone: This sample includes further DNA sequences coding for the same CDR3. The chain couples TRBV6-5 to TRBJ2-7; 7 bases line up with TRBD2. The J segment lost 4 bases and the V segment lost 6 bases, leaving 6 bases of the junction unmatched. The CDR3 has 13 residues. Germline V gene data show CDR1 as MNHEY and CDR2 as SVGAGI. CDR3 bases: TGTGCCAGCAGGCCGGGGGGAACTTACGAGCAGTACTTC. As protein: CASRPGGTYEQYF.

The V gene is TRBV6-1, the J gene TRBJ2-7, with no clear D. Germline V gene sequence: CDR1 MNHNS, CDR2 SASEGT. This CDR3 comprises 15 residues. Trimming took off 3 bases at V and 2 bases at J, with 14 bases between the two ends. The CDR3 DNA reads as TGTGCCAGCAGTGACCTAACCACTAATACCTACGAGCAGTACTTC. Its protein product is CASSDLTTNTYEQYF.

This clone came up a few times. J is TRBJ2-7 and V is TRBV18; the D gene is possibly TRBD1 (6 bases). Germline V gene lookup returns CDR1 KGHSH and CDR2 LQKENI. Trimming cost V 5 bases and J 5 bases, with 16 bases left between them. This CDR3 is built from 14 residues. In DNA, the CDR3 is TGTGCCAGCTCAACTCCCCGGGACACGGACGAGCAGTACTTC. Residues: CASSTPRDTDEQYF.

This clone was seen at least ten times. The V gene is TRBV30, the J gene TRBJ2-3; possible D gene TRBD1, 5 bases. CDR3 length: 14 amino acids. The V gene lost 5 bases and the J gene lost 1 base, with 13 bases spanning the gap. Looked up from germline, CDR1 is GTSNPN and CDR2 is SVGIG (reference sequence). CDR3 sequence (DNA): TGTGCCTGGTCCAGGGTTCGGGGCACAGATACGCAGTATTTT. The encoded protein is CAWSRVRGTDTQYF.

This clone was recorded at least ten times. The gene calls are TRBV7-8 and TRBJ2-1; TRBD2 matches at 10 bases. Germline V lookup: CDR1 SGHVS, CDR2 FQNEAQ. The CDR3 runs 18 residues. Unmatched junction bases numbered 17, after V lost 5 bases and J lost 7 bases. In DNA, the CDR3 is TGTGCCAGCAGCCCATCTCGGTGGAGCGGGAGGGCCGAGAATGAGCAGTTCTTC. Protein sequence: CASSPSRWSGRAENEQFF.

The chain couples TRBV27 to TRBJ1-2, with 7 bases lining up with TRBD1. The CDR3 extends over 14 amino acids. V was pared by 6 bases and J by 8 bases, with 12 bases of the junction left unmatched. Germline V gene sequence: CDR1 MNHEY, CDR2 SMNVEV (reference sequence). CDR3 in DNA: TGTGCCAGCAGGAATACAGGGGAGAGTCGCGGCTACACCTTC. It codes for CASRNTGESRGYTF.

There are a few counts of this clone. The CDR3 DNA reads as TGTGCCAGCAGCGCCCCCCCTGGGCGGGGGAAAACAGATACGCAGTATTTT. Translation: CASSAPPGRGKTDTQYF. The chain combines TRBV9 with TRBJ2-3, with 7 nucleotides matching TRBD2. The trim removed 3 bases at V and 3 bases at J, leaving 13 bases unmatched. In germline, CDR1 is SGDLS, CDR2 YYNGEE. The CDR3 spans 17 residues.

CDR3 coding DNA: TGTGCCATCAGTGGGGACTTCTTCCAAGAGACCCAGTACTTC. It yields the protein CAISGDFFQETQYF. V gene TRBV10-3 combines with J gene TRBJ2-5; a weak D match, TRBD2 (6 bases). Germline V gene sequence: CDR1 ENHRY, CDR2 SYGVKD. V dropped 4 bases and J dropped 1 base, with 10 bases sitting between them. This CDR3 region has 14 residues.

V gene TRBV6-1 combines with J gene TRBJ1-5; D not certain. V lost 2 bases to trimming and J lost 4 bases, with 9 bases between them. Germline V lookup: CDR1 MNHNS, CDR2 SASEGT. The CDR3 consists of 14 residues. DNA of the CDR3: TGTGCCAGCAGTGAAACGTACGGGAATCAGCCCCAGCATTTT. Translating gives CASSETYGNQPQHF.

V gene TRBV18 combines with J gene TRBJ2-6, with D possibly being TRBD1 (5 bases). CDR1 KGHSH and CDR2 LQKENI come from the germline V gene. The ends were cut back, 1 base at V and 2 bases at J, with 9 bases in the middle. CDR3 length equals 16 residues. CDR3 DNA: TGTGCCAGCTCACCACTAGGGGATACTGGGGCCAACGTCCTGACTTTC. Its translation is CASSPLGDTGANVLTF. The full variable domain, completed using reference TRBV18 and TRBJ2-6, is NAGVMQNPRHLVRRRGQEARLRCSPMKGHSHVYWYRQLPEEGLKFMVYLQKENIIDESGMPKERFSAEFPKEGPSILRIQQVVRGDSAAYFCASSPLGDTGANVLTFGAGSRLTVL.

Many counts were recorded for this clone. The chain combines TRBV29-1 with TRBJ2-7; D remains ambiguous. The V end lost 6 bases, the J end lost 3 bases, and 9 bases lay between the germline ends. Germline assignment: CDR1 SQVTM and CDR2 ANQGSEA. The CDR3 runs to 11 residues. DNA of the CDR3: TGCAGCGTACTACACGGCTACGAGCAGTACTTC. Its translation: CSVLHGYEQYF.

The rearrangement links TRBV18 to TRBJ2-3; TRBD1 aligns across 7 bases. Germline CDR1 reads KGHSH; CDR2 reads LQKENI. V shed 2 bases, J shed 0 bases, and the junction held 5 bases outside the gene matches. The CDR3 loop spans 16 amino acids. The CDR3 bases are TGTGCCAGCTCACCAGAGGGGGCTTATAGCACAGATACGCAGTATTTT. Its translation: CASSPEGAYSTDTQYF.

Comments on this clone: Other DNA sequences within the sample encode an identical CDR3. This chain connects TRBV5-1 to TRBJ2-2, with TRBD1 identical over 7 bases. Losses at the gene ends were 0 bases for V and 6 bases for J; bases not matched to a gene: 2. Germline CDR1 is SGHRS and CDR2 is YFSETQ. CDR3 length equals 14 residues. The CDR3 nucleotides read TGCGCCAGCAGCTTGGGGCAGGGGGCCGGGGAGCTGTTTTTT. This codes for CASSLGQGAGELFF.

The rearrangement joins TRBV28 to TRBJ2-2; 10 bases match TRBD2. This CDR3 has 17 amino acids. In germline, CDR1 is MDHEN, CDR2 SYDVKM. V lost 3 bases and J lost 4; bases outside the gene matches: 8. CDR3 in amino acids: CASSFRSGRGGTGELFF. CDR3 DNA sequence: TGTGCCAGCAGTTTCCGAAGCGGGAGGGGGGGCACCGGGGAGCTGTTTTTT.

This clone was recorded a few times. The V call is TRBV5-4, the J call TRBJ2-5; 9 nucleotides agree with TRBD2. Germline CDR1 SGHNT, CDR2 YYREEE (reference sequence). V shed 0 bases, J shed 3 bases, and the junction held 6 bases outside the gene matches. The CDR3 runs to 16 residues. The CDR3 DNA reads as TGTGCCAGCAGCTTGGCAGATCTAGCGGGGAAAGAGACCCAGTACTTC. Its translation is CASSLADLAGKETQYF.

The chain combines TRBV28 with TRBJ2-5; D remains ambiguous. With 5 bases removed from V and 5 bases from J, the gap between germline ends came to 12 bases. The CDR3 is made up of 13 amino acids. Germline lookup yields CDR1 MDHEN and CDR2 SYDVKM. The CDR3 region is CASSPPPPETQYF. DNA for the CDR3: TGTGCCAGCAGTCCCCCTCCCCCCGAGACCCAGTACTTC.

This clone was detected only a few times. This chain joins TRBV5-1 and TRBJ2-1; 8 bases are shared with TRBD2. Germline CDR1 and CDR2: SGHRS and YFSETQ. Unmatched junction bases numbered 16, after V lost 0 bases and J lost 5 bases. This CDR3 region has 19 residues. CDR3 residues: CASSLERLGAGGFHNEQFF. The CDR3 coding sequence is TGCGCCAGCAGCTTGGAACGGCTAGGGGCGGGAGGTTTCCACAATGAGCAGTTCTTC.

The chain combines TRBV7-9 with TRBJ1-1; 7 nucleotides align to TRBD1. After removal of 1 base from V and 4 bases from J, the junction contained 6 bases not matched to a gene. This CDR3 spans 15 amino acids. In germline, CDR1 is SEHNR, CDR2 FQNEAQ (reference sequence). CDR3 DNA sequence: TGTGCCAGCAGCTTAGATGGGCACAGGGGCACTGAAGCTTTCTTT. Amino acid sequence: CASSLDGHRGTEAFF.

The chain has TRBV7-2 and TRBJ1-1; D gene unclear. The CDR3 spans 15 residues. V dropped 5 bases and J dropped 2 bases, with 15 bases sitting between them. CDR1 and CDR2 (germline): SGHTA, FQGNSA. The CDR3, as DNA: TGTGCCAGCAGCCAAGATCATGCGGGAAACACTGAAGCTTTCTTT. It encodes CASSQDHAGNTEAFF.

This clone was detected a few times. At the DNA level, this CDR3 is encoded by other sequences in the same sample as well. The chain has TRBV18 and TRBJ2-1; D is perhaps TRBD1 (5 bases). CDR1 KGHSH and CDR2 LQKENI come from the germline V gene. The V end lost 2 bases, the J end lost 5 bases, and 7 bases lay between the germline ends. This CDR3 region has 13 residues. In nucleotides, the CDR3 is TGTGCCAGCTCACCAAGCAGGGACAATGAGCAGTTCTTC. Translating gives CASSPSRDNEQFF.

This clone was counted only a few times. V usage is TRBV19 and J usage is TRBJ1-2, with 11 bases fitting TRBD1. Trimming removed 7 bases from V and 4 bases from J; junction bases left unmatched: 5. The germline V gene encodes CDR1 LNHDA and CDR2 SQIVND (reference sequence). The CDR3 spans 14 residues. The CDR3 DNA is TGTGCCAGTACGGGACAGGGGGAAGGCTATGGCTACACCTTC. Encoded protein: CASTGQGEGYGYTF. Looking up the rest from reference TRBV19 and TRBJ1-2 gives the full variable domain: DGGITQSPKYLFRKEGQNVTLSCEQNLNHDAMYWYRQDPGQGLRLIYYSQIVNDFQKGDIAEGYSVSREKKESFPLTVTSAQKNPTAFYLCASTGQGEGYGYTFGSGTRLTVV.

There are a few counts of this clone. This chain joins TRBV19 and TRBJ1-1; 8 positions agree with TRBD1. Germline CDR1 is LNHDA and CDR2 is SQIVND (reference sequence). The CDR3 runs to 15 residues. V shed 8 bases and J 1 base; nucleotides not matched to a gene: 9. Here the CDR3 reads CASDKWGQENTEAFF. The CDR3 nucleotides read TGTGCCAGTGATAAGTGGGGACAGGAGAACACTGAAGCTTTCTTT. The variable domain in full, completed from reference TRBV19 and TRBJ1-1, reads DGGITQSPKYLFRKEGQNVTLSCEQNLNHDAMYWYRQDPGQGLRLIYYSQIVNDFQKGDIAEGYSVSREKKESFPLTVTSAQKNPTAFYLCASDKWGQENTEAFFGQGTRLTVV.

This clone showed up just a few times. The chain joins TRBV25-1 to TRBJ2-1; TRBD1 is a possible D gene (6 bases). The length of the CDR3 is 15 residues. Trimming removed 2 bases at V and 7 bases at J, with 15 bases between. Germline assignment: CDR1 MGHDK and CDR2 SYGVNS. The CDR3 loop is CASSENTGFRNEQFF. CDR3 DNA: TGTGCCAGCAGTGAAAATACAGGGTTTAGAAATGAGCAGTTCTTC.